This TCR beta chain derives from a study of metastatic and nonmetastatic thyroid tumors. No patient received treatment before thyroid surgery. The germline V gene has CDR1 SGHAT and CDR2 FQNNGV. This CDR3 spans 16 amino acids. V was shortened by 4 bases and J by 4 bases, with 17 bases between the two germline ends. TCRdb reprocessed the PCR reads using MiXCR. The sample lists 30,000 to 35,000 clones; about 15% were seen once. This sequence joins TRBV11-2 and TRBJ2-1; D might be TRBD1 (5 bases). Sequencing was performed on blood. The receptor was isolated from a female donor with papillary thyroid cancer or a benign thyroid nodule (not recorded which). Some clones in this sample may be carry-over from other donors' samples. The CDR3 is CASSSRDSVGYNEQFF. The CDR3 bases are TGTGCCAGCAGCTCCAGAGACAGTGTAGGGTACAATGAGCAGTTCTTC. Full variable domain (rest looked up from reference TRBV11-2 and TRBJ2-1): EAGVAQSPRYKIIEKRQSVAFWCNPISGHATLYWYQQILGQGPKLLIQFQNNGVVDDSQLPKDRFSAERLKGVDSTLKIQPAKLEDSAVYLCASSSRDSVGYNEQFFGPGTRLTVL.